This entry describes one TCR beta chain. The antigen remains unidentified. The record originates from a study of a mutant IDH1 vaccine in newly diagnosed glioma. The CDR3 spans 15 residues. J lost 5 bases, V lost 1 base, and 2 bases had no gene match. Germline V gene sequence: CDR1 LGHNA, CDR2 YNFKEQ. This table comes from immunoSEQ multiplex PCR, and its TCRdb copy is limited to in-frame clones, with some not included. The sample includes 60,000 to 70,000 clones, less than 90% seen only once; the top ten take about 3.8%. Time point specified: week 47, end of study. Every vaccine dose comprised 300 ug of mutant IDH1 20-mer peptide plus topical imiquimod.

The TCR was taken from a man aged 30 to 45 with glioma. Here the sequenced sample was PBMCs, taken from a glioma patient whose treatment included an IDH1 peptide vaccine. The V gene is TRBV4-2, the J gene TRBJ2-1; TRBD2 matches 10 bases. CDR3 region: CASSQGTSGDNEQFF. CDR3 sequence (DNA): TGTGCCAGCAGCCAAGGGACTAGCGGAGACAATGAGCAGTTCTTC.